This TCR beta chain originates from a study of cytomegalovirus exposure and HLA in healthy donors. Study-wide background: Unique TCRs from HLA-typed donors, around 79 million of them, were held in an early data release.

Vbeta (60) and Jbeta (13) primers were used in the PCR. Sequenced by immunoSEQ multiplex PCR; TCRdb stores in-frame clones only, minus some. The sample has about 270,000 clones, roughly two thirds seen once. Study-wide results and caveats: According to a later analysis, most TCR beta chains associated with CMV appeared HLA-restricted.

With regard to this clone: No antigen is known for it.

J gave up 3 bases and V 3 bases, and 1 base lay outside the gene matches. Per the germline V gene, CDR1 is KGHSH and CDR2 is LQKENI. There are 14 residues in the CDR3. Source material: PBMCs. The TCR originated in a female donor in good health and CMV-seronegative. This chain connects TRBV18 to TRBJ2-1; TRBD2 aligns across 8 bases. The CDR3 DNA reads as TGTGCCAGCTCACCGGGACTAGACTACAATGAGCAGTTCTTC. This codes for CASSPGLDYNEQFF.